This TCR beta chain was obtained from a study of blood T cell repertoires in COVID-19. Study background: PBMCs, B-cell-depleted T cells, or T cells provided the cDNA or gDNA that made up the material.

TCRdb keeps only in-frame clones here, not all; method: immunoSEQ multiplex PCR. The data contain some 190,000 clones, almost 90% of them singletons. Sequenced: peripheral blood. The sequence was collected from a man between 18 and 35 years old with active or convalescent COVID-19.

This CDR3 is CASSRELAADYNEQFF. The CDR3 DNA is TGCGCCAGCAGCCGAGAACTAGCGGCCGACTACAATGAGCAGTTCTTC. This chain joins TRBV4-3 and TRBJ2-1; 8 nucleotides line up with TRBD2. Germline V CDR1 and CDR2: LGHNA, YSLEER. V was clipped by 4 bases and J by 3 bases; unmatched bases: 8. The CDR3 totals 16 residues.